The subject of this entry is one T cell receptor (beta chain). Its antigen is not identified. Per the germline V gene, CDR1 is MDHEN and CDR2 is SYDVKM. Trimming removed 6 bases at V and 3 bases at J, with 19 bases between. CDR3 length equals 16 residues. Profiling relied on immunoSEQ multiplex PCR, and the TCRdb table lists in-frame clones only, not all of them. Of fewer than 25,000 clones listed, around 80% were seen once; the top ten hold around 8.6%. This sample was taken from a study of STAT5B mutations in CD4+ large granular lymphocyte leukemia. Study-level results: Without HLA matching, higher CD4+ than CD8+ T-LGLL clonality could reflect small sample size.

This rearrangement joins TRBV28 to TRBJ2-3; possible D gene TRBD2, 6 bases. This sequence originates from a human donor in good health. The sequenced sample consisted of CD4+ T cells from blood buffy coats. The CDR3 sequence is CASRAWGTVRTDTQYF. Here the CDR3 DNA reads TGTGCCAGCAGGGCGTGGGGGACTGTCCGAACAGATACGCAGTATTTT.